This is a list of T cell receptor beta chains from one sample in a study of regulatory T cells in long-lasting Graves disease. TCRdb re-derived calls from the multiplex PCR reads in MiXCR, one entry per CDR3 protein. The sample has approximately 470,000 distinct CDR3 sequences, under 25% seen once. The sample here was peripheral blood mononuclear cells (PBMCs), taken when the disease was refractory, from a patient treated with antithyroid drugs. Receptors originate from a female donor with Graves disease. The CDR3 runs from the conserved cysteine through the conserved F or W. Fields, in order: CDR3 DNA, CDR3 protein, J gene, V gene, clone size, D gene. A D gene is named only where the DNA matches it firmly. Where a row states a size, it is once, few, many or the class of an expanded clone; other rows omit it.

CDR3nt: TGTGCCAGCAGCTTAGATGACAGACACCCTACCTACGAGCAGTACTTC; CDR3aa: CASSLDDRHPTYEQYF; j_gene: TRBJ2-7; v_gene: TRBV7-2; abundance: many; d_gene: .
CDR3nt: TGCAGCGTTCTTGGACAGGCGACCAATCAGCCCCAGCATTTT; CDR3aa: CSVLGQATNQPQHF; j_gene: TRBJ1-5; v_gene: TRBV29-1; abundance: many; d_gene: TRBD1
CDR3nt: TGTGCCAGCAGTGAAGTGCTAGCTGGAAGAGAGCAGTACTTC; CDR3aa: CASSEVLAGREQYF; j_gene: TRBJ2-7; v_gene: TRBV2; abundance: many; d_gene: .
CDR3nt: TGTGCCAGCAGTGGGACTAGCGGGAGGGTCTCCCTTGTACACAATAAGCAGTTCTTC; CDR3aa: CASSGTSGRVSLVHNKQFF; j_gene: TRBJ2-1; v_gene: TRBV6-1; abundance: .; d_gene: TRBD2
CDR3nt: TGTGCCAGCAGTGAGGGCTTTGGGGCTAGCGGGACCCGGGGCTCCTACAATGAGCAGTTCTTC; CDR3aa: CASSEGFGASGTRGSYNEQFF; j_gene: TRBJ2-1; v_gene: TRBV25-1; abundance: .; d_gene: TRBD2
CDR3nt: TGTGCCAGCAGCTTGGGACAGCTCGATAACTCTGGAAACACCATATATTTT; CDR3aa: CASSLGQLDNSGNTIYF; j_gene: TRBJ1-3; v_gene: TRBV5-4; abundance: few; d_gene: .
CDR3nt: TGTGCCAGCAGCCCGGAAACCCCAGAAGCTTTCTTT; CDR3aa: CASSPETPEAFF; j_gene: TRBJ1-1; v_gene: TRBV14; abundance: .; d_gene: .
CDR3nt: TGTGCCAGCAGCCGCGTCGATGGGGGAAGAGTGACCGGGGAGCTGTTTTTT; CDR3aa: CASSRVDGGRVTGELFF; j_gene: TRBJ2-2; v_gene: TRBV7-9; abundance: .; d_gene: .
CDR3nt: TGCGCCAGCAGCCAAGATCCAACAGGCAGCTCCTATGGCTACACCTTC; CDR3aa: CASSQDPTGSSYGYTF; j_gene: TRBJ1-2; v_gene: TRBV4-3; abundance: once; d_gene: .
CDR3nt: TGTGCCAGCAGGAGACAGCGGGAGAACACTGAAGCTTTCTTT; CDR3aa: CASRRQRENTEAFF; j_gene: TRBJ1-1; v_gene: TRBV28; abundance: many; d_gene: .
CDR3nt: TGTGCCAGCTTGGGCATGGACTACGAGCAGTACTTC; CDR3aa: CASLGMDYEQYF; j_gene: TRBJ2-7; v_gene: TRBV6-2/TRBV6-3; abundance: .; d_gene: .
CDR3nt: TGTGCCAGCATGCCTCACGCCCAATCGGCCCTCTATGGCTACACCTTC; CDR3aa: CASMPHAQSALYGYTF; j_gene: TRBJ1-2; v_gene: TRBV4-2; abundance: many; d_gene: .
CDR3nt: TGTGCCGGGGGGACAGGGGTTAATGGCGAGCAGTACTTC; CDR3aa: CAGGTGVNGEQYF; j_gene: TRBJ2-7; v_gene: TRBV7-9; abundance: few; d_gene: TRBD1
CDR3nt: TGTGCCAGTAGTATCGTGTGGGACGTCAATGAAAAACTGTTTTTT; CDR3aa: CASSIVWDVNEKLFF; j_gene: TRBJ1-4; v_gene: TRBV19; abundance: many; d_gene: .
CDR3nt: TGTGCCACCAGTCTAGCGGGGACAGGGTATCCCGGGGAGCTGTTTTTT; CDR3aa: CATSLAGTGYPGELFF; j_gene: TRBJ2-2; v_gene: TRBV24-1; abundance: many; d_gene: .
CDR3nt: TGTGCCAGCAGCGCGACAGTAATGTCTGGAAACACCATATATTTT; CDR3aa: CASSATVMSGNTIYF; j_gene: TRBJ1-3; v_gene: TRBV9; abundance: few; d_gene: .
CDR3nt: TGTGCCAGCAGTTTATTTGCGGATGCCTACGAGCAGTACTTC; CDR3aa: CASSLFADAYEQYF; j_gene: TRBJ2-7; v_gene: TRBV27; abundance: many; d_gene: .
CDR3nt: TGTGCCAGCAGCCGTACAGGGTCCGGGGAGCTGTTTTTT; CDR3aa: CASSRTGSGELFF; j_gene: TRBJ2-2; v_gene: TRBV11-2; abundance: few; d_gene: .
CDR3nt: TGTGCCAGCAGCCAAGCGATTAGCGGGAGGGCCCTGGAGACCCAGTACTTC; CDR3aa: CASSQAISGRALETQYF; j_gene: TRBJ2-5; v_gene: TRBV3-1; abundance: many; d_gene: TRBD2
CDR3nt: TGTGCCAGCAGGGAGGGAGTCTACGAGCAGTACTTC; CDR3aa: CASREGVYEQYF; j_gene: TRBJ2-7; v_gene: TRBV28; abundance: .; d_gene: .
CDR3nt: TGTGCCAGCAGCGACACGGGACTATGGCAGCCCCAGCATTTT; CDR3aa: CASSDTGLWQPQHF; j_gene: TRBJ1-5; v_gene: TRBV6-2/TRBV6-3; abundance: many; d_gene: .
CDR3nt: TGTGCCAGCCTCCGGGGGACAGGGATGAACACTGAAGCTTTCTTT; CDR3aa: CASLRGTGMNTEAFF; j_gene: TRBJ1-1; v_gene: TRBV27; abundance: many; d_gene: TRBD1